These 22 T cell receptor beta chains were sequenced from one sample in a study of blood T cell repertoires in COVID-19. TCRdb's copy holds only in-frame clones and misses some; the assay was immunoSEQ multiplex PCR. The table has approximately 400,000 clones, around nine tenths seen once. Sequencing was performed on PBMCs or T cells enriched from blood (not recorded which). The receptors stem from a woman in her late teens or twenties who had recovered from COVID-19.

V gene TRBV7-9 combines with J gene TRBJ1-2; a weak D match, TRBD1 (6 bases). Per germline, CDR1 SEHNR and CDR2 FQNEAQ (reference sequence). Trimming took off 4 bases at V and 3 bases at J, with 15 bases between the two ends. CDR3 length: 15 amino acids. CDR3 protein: CASSSRGATYYGYTF. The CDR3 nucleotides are TGTGCCAGCAGCTCCCGGGGGGCCACATACTATGGCTACACCTTC.

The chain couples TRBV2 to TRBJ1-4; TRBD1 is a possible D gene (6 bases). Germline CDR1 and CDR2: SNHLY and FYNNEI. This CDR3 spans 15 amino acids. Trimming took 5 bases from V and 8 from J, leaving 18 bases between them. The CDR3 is CASSPLRGLGEKLFF. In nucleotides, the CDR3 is TGTGCCAGCAGTCCACTCAGGGGCTTGGGGGAAAAACTGTTTTTT.

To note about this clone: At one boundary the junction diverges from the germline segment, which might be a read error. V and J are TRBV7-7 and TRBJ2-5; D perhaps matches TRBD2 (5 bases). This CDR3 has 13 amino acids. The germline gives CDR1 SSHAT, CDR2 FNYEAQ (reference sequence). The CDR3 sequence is CASSPSHLETQYF. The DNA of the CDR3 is TGTGCTAGCAGCCCTAGCCATTTGGAGACCCAGTACTTC.

The CDR3 DNA reads as TGCGCCAGCAGCCTCCAGGGAGGCACTGAAGCTTTCTTT. Translated: CASSLQGGTEAFF. The rearrangement joins TRBV4-1 to TRBJ1-1; possibly TRBD1 for D (5 bases). V gave up 4 bases and J gave up 4 bases, with 10 bases separating them. Germline values: CDR1 MGHRA, CDR2 YSYEKL. The CDR3 is 13 residues long.

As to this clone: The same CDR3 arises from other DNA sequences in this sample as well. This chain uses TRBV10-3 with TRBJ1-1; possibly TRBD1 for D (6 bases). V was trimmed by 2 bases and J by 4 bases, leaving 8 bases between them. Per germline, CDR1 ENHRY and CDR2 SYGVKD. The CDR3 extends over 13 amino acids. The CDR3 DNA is TGTGCCATCAGTGAGCAAGGGGGCACTGAAGCTTTCTTT. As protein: CAISEQGGTEAFF.

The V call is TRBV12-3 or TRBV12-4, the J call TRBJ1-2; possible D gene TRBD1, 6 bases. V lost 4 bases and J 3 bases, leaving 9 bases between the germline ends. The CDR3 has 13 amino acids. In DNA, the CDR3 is TGTGCCAGCAGTTCGGGACATTACTATGGCTACACCTTC. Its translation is CASSSGHYYGYTF.

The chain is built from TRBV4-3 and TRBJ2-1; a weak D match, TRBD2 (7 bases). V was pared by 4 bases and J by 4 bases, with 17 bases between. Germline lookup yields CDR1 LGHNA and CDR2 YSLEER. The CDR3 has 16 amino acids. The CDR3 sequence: CASSPLAAGAYNEQFF. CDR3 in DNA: TGCGCCAGCAGCCCCCTGGCTGCGGGGGCTTACAATGAGCAGTTCTTC.

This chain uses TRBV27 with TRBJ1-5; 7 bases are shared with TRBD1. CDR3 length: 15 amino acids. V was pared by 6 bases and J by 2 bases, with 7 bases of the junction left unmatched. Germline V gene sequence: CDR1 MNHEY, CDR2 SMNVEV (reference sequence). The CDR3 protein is CASSQGVYRNQPQHF. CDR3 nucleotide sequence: TGTGCCAGCAGCCAGGGGGTGTATCGCAATCAGCCCCAGCATTTT.

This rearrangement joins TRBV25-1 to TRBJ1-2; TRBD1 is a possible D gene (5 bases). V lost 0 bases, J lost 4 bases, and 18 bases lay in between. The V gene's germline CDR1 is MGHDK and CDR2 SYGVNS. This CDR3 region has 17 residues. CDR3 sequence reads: CASSEYFLGGEVYGYTF. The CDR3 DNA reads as TGTGCCAGCAGTGAATATTTCCTGGGGGGAGAGGTCTATGGCTACACCTTC.

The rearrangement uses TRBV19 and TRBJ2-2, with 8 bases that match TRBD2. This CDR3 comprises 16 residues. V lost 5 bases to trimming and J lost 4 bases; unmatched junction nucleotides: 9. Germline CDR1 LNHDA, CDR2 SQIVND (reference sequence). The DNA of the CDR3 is TGTGCCAGTAGTTCGAAGGGACTAGGCATCACCGGGGAGCTGTTTTTT. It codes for CASSSKGLGITGELFF.

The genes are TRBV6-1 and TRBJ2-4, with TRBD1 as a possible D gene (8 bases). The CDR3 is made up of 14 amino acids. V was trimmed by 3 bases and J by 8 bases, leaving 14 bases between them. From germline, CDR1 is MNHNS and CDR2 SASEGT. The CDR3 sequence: CASSERQGRDIQYF. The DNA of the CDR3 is TGTGCCAGCAGTGAGCGACAGGGGAGGGACATTCAGTACTTC.

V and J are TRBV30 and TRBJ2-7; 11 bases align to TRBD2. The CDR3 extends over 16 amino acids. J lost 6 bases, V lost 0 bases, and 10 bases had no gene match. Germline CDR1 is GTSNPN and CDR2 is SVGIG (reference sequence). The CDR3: CAWSVRRLAGMGEQYF. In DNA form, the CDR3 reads TGTGCCTGGAGTGTCCGTCGACTAGCGGGGATGGGCGAGCAGTACTTC.

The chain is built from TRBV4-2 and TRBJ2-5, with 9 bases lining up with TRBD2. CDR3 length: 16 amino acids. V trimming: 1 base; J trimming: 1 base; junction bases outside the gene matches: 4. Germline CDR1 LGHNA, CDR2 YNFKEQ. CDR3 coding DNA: TGTGCCAGCAGCCAAGTAGGAGCGGGAGGCCAAGAGACCCAGTACTTC. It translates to CASSQVGAGGQETQYF.

CDR3: CASSLEDSGGPNTGELFF. The CDR3 DNA reads as TGTGCCAGCAGCTTAGAGGATAGCGGGGGGCCCAACACCGGGGAGCTGTTTTTT. The chain carries TRBV7-9 and TRBJ2-2; 10 nucleotides line up with TRBD2. The CDR3 consists of 18 residues. Germline CDR1 reads SEHNR; CDR2 reads FQNEAQ (reference sequence). V was pared by 1 base and J by 2 bases, with 7 bases of the junction left unmatched. Drawing the rest from reference TRBV7-9 and TRBJ2-2, the complete variable domain is DTGVSQNPRHKITKRGQNVTFRCDPISEHNRLYWYRQTLGQGPEFLTYFQNEAQLEKSRLLSDRFSAERPKGSFSTLEIQRTEQGDSAMYLCASSLEDSGGPNTGELFFGEGSRLTVL.

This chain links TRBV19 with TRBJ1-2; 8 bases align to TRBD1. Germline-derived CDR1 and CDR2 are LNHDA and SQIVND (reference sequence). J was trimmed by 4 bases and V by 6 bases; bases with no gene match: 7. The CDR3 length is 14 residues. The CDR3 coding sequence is TGTGCCAGTAGCAGGGACAGGAGAGTCTATGGCTACACCTTC. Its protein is CASSRDRRVYGYTF.

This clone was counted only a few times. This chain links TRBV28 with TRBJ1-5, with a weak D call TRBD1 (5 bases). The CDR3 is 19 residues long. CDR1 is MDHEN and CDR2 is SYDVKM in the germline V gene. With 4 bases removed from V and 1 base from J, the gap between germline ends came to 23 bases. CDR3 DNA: TGTGCCAGCAGTTCGGCTACGGGGTCCCGGGGGTGGAGCAATCAGCCCCAGCATTTT. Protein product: CASSSATGSRGWSNQPQHF. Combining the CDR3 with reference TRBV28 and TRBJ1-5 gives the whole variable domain DVKVTQSSRYLVKRTGEKVFLECVQDMDHENMFWYRQDPGLGLRLIYFSYDVKMKEKGDIPEGYSVSREKKERFSLILESASTNQTSMYLCASSSATGSRGWSNQPQHFGDGTRLSIL.

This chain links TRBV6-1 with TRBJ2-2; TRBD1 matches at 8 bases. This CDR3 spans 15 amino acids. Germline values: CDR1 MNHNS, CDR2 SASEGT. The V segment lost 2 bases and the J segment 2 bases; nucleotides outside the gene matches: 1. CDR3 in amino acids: CASSEQGANTGELFF. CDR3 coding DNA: TGTGCCAGCAGTGAACAGGGGGCCAACACCGGGGAGCTGTTTTTT.

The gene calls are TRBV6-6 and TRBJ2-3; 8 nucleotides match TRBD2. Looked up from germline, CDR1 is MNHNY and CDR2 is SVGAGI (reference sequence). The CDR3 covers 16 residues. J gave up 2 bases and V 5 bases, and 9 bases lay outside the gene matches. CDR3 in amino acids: CASSRLASPITDTQYF. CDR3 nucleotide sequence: TGTGCCAGCAGTCGACTAGCGTCCCCAATCACAGATACGCAGTATTTT.

CDR3 loop: CASSWAGRGEQYF. CDR3 in DNA: TGTGCCAGCAGTTGGGCAGGGCGAGGCGAGCAGTACTTC. This rearrangement joins TRBV6-5 to TRBJ2-7; weak D call: TRBD1 (5 bases). V lost 4 bases and J lost 6, with 13 bases in between. The CDR3 has 13 amino acids. Germline lookup yields CDR1 MNHEY and CDR2 SVGAGI.

The CDR3 DNA is TGTGCCAGCAGCCCAAGACTTTCTGGGGAGCAGTACTTC. Translation: CASSPRLSGEQYF. The rearrangement uses TRBV3-1 (or the pseudogene TRBV3-2) and TRBJ2-7, with D unresolved. The CDR3 has 13 residues. Germline V gene data show CDR1 as LGHDT and CDR2 as YNNKEL (reference sequence). Trimming took off 4 bases at V and 7 bases at J, with 14 bases between the two ends.

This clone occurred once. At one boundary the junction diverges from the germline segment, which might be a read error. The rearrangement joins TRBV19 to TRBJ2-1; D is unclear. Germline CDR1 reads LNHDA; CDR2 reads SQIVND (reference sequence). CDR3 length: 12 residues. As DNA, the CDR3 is TGTGCCAGTAGTAAAATCTACGATGAGCAGTTCTTC. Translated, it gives CASSKIYDEQFF.

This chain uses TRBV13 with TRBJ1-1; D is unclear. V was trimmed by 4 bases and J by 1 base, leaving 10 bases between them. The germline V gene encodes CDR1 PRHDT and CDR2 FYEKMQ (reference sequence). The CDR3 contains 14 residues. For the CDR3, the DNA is TGTGCCAGCAGCTCAGTAGGAGGGAACACTGAAGCTTTCTTT. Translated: CASSSVGGNTEAFF.